These 29 T cell receptor beta chains were sequenced from one sample in a study of blood T cells in healthy people across ages (dated by TCRdb to between 2014 and 2017). Receptor amplification or capture employed 5' RACE. The sequencer was an Illumina HiSeq 2500. A second PCR of roughly 7 to 11 cycles was performed with a sample-barcoded 5' primer and a J-beta primer mix. Through fastp at Q25 and MiXCR, TCRdb rebuilt clones from the public reads, retaining in-frame beta chains. Rows merge per CDR3 protein into single entries with the most common DNA and genes. The sample has about 2 million distinct CDR3 sequences on record, approximately 50% of them singletons. The ten largest clones take up less than 2.5% of the sample. The material sequenced was blood. The receptors shown here come from a woman between 40 and 50 years old in good health.

The CDR3 sequence is CSPFSLSGDTQYF. The CDR3 nucleotides are TGCAGCCCGTTTTCTTTATCCGGGGATACGCAGTATTTT. This chain uses TRBV20-1 with TRBJ2-3; D gene unclear. Germline-derived CDR1 and CDR2 are DFQATT and SNEGSKA (reference sequence). The CDR3 extends over 13 amino acids.

In its sample, this clonotype was seen a few times. The gene calls are TRBV25-1 and TRBJ2-1; TRBD1 aligns across 9 bases. CDR3 length: 16 residues. Germline V gene lookup returns CDR1 MGHDK and CDR2 SYGVNS. Germline trimming cut 6 bases from V and 9 bases from J; bases unmatched to any gene: 15. DNA for the CDR3: TGTGCCAGCAGCTCGACAGGGGGAGCCCCGGGAGGTGAGCAGTTCTTC. It is translated as CASSSTGGAPGGEQFF. The variable domain in full, with the rest retrieved from reference TRBV25-1 and TRBJ2-1, is EADIYQTPRYLVIGTGKKITLECSQTMGHDKMYWYQQDPGMELHLIHYSYGVNSTEKGDLSSESTVSRIRTEHFPLTLESARPSHTSQYLCASSSTGGAPGGEQFFGPGTRLTVL.

This clonotype has only one observation. The chain recombines TRBV6-6 with TRBJ2-7, with no clear D. V lost 7 bases and J 3 bases, leaving 10 bases between the germline ends. CDR1 and CDR2 (germline): MNHNY, SVGAGI (reference sequence). The CDR3 consists of 12 residues. The CDR3: CASTQNRYEQYF. The CDR3 region has the DNA TGTGCCAGCACTCAAAACCGCTACGAGCAGTACTTC.

This clonotype was found a few times. J is TRBJ1-2 and V is TRBV20-1; D remains ambiguous. Between the trimmed V and J ends, which lost 0 bases and 2 bases, there was a span of 7 bases. The CDR3 consists of 13 residues. Germline V CDR1 and CDR2: DFQATT, SNEGSKA (reference sequence). In nucleotides, the CDR3 is TGCAGTGCTAGAGAACAGCTAAACTATGGCTACACCTTC. As protein: CSAREQLNYGYTF.

The chain joins TRBV20-1 to TRBJ2-3, with a tentative D call TRBD1 (6 bases). V lost 6 bases to trimming and J lost 5 bases, with 15 bases between them. CDR3 length equals 13 residues. Germline V CDR1 and CDR2: DFQATT, SNEGSKA (reference sequence). The CDR3 loop reads CSALGNREDTQYF. The CDR3, as DNA: TGCAGTGCGTTGGGGAACAGGGAAGATACGCAGTATTTT.

This clonotype was observed a few times. V is TRBV5-6 and J is TRBJ1-2, with D perhaps TRBD1 (6 bases). This CDR3 is 14 amino acids long. V was cut by 4 bases and J by 5 bases, with 15 bases left in between. CDR1 is SGHDT, CDR2 YYEEEE, per germline. CDR3 in amino acids: CASSRSTGSYGYTF. In DNA form, the CDR3 reads TGTGCCAGCAGCCGCTCTACAGGGTCGTATGGCTACACCTTC.

This chain uses TRBV2 with TRBJ1-2, with D possibly matching TRBD1 (5 bases). The germline V gene encodes CDR1 SNHLY and CDR2 FYNNEI. The CDR3 totals 16 residues. V was pared by 7 bases and J by 3 bases, with 21 bases between. The CDR3 sequence is CASTGFSTQADYGYTF. The DNA for the CDR3 is TGTGCCAGCACAGGTTTCTCCACACAGGCGGACTATGGCTACACCTTC.

This rearrangement joins TRBV25-1 to TRBJ2-5; 11 bases are a match to TRBD1. The J call may be mistaken, given a closer DNA end match to TRBJ2-7. Germline V lookup: CDR1 MGHDK, CDR2 SYGVNS. The CDR3 runs to 15 residues. CDR3 residues: CASSEPGTGGYEQYF. In DNA, the CDR3 is TGTGCCAGCAGTGAGCCCGGGACAGGGGGGTACGAGCAGTACTTC.

A few counts support this clonotype. The chain has TRBV6-1 and TRBJ2-3; D gene uncertain. Trimming took 3 bases from V and 2 from J, leaving 3 bases between them. This CDR3 has 12 residues. CDR1 and CDR2 from the germline V gene are MNHNS and SASEGT. CDR3 residues: CASSDNTDTQYF. The CDR3 coding sequence is TGTGCCAGCAGTGACAACACAGATACGCAGTATTTT.

The CDR3 loop is CSARDSNSGSYEQYF. DNA of the CDR3: TGCAGTGCTAGAGATTCAAATAGCGGGAGTTACGAGCAGTACTTC. The V and J genes are TRBV20-1 and TRBJ2-7; 9 nucleotides align to TRBD2. The trim removed 0 bases at V and 4 bases at J, leaving 7 bases unmatched. The CDR3 is 15 amino acids. Per germline, CDR1 DFQATT and CDR2 SNEGSKA (reference sequence).

The chain employs TRBV28 and TRBJ1-5; 7 bases line up with TRBD1. The CDR3 runs to 15 residues. From germline, CDR1 is MDHEN and CDR2 SYDVKM. Trimming took 5 bases from V and 6 from J; bases not matched to a gene: 10. The CDR3 DNA reads as TGTGCCAGCAGTGTGGGCAGGGGGGGCAGTCAGCCCCAGCATTTT. The encoded protein is CASSVGRGGSQPQHF.

This clonotype was detected ten times or more. V gene TRBV7-2 combines with J gene TRBJ2-7; 7 bases are shared with TRBD1. The CDR3 covers 15 residues. V lost 5 bases and J lost 0; bases outside the gene matches: 7. Germline CDR1 reads SGHTA; CDR2 reads FQGNSA. The CDR3 nucleotides read TGTGCCAGCAGCCGACACGGGACAGCCTCCTACGAGCAGTACTTC. This encodes CASSRHGTASYEQYF.

J is TRBJ1-4 and V is TRBV12-3 or TRBV12-4; maybe TRBD1 (6 bases). Trimming stripped 3 bases from V and 0 bases from J, with 14 bases between. This CDR3 spans 17 amino acids. The CDR3 DNA follows: TGTGCCAGCAGTTTCCAGGGCGGGGGCTCAACTAATGAAAAACTGTTTTTT. Protein product: CASSFQGGGSTNEKLFF.

This chain connects TRBV6-5 to TRBJ2-3; no definite D call. Germline lookup yields CDR1 MNHEY and CDR2 SVGAGI. The length of the CDR3 is 15 residues. V was clipped by 0 bases and J by 6 bases, with 13 bases between them. In DNA, the CDR3 is TGTGCCAGCAGTTACTCGCCCAAAATCGGGGATACGCAGTATTTT. This gives the protein CASSYSPKIGDTQYF.

This clonotype was picked up many times. The chain uses TRBV7-2 and TRBJ2-5; no definite D call. Germline V CDR1 and CDR2: SGHTA, FQGNSA. V lost 4 bases and J 5 bases, leaving 11 bases between the germline ends. The CDR3 spans 13 residues. CDR3 residues: CASSSGFGETQYF. In nucleotides, the CDR3 is TGTGCCAGCAGCTCCGGGTTTGGTGAGACCCAGTACTTC.

The rearrangement joins TRBV7-2 to TRBJ2-4, with D possibly called TRBD1 or TRBD2 (5 bases each). Germline values: CDR1 SGHTA, CDR2 FQGNSA. V gave up 2 bases and J gave up 3 bases, with 11 bases separating them. The CDR3 covers 15 residues. In DNA form, the CDR3 reads TGTGCCAGCAGCTTACGGGGCGCGGGCAAAAACATTCAGTACTTC. It yields the protein CASSLRGAGKNIQYF. Based on the CDR3 plus reference TRBV7-2 and TRBJ2-4, the full variable domain is GAGVSQSPSNKVTEKGKDVELRCDPISGHTALYWYRQSLGQGLEFLIYFQGNSAPDKSGLPSDRFSAERTGGSVSTLTIQRTQQEDSAVYLCASSLRGAGKNIQYFGAGTRLSVL.

This clonotype has only one observation. The genes are TRBV5-1 and TRBJ2-3, with a tentative D call TRBD2 (6 bases). CDR3 length: 17 amino acids. V was clipped by 3 bases and J by 0 bases, with 17 bases between them. Germline CDR1 and CDR2: SGHRS and YFSETQ. CDR3 region: CASSYGSRGTSTDTQYF. The CDR3 nucleotides are TGCGCCAGCAGCTATGGGAGTCGGGGGACTAGCACAGATACGCAGTATTTT.

This clonotype was detected only a few times. This chain links TRBV12-3 or TRBV12-4 with TRBJ2-1, with D possibly being TRBD1 (5 bases). CDR3 size: 12 residues. Trimming shortened V by 5 bases and J by 11 bases, and 13 bases separated the two germline ends. The CDR3 loop reads CASSPLTVQQFF. The CDR3 DNA is TGTGCCAGCAGTCCGTTGACAGTTCAGCAGTTCTTC.

V and J are TRBV4-2 and TRBJ2-1; TRBD1 might be the D (5 bases). The CDR3 consists of 14 residues. V lost 0 bases and J 12 bases, leaving 15 bases between the germline ends. CDR1 is LGHNA and CDR2 is YNFKEQ in the germline V gene. CDR3 sequence reads: CASSQDWGSDTQFF. The CDR3 DNA sequence: TGTGCCAGCAGCCAAGATTGGGGCTCAGATACGCAGTTCTTC.

The sample holds a few counts of this clonotype. The CDR3 sequence: CASSQGPTGLGYTF. The CDR3 DNA sequence: TGCGCCAGCAGCCAAGGGCCGACAGGGTTGGGCTACACCTTC. The chain uses TRBV4-1 and TRBJ1-2; the match to TRBD1 covers 7 bases. Germline CDR1 and CDR2: MGHRA and YSYEKL. CDR3 length: 14 residues. J was trimmed by 8 bases and V by 1 base; bases with no gene match: 7.

This sequence joins TRBV7-2 and TRBJ2-7; TRBD1 matches 10 bases. J was trimmed by 4 bases and V by 3 bases; bases with no gene match: 6. CDR1 SGHTA and CDR2 FQGNSA come from the germline V gene. CDR3 length: 15 residues. CDR3 bases: TGTGCCAGCAGCTTTGGGACAGGGGCACGTTACGAGCAGTACTTC. Protein: CASSFGTGARYEQYF. The whole variable domain, remainder taken from reference TRBV7-2 and TRBJ2-7, is GAGVSQSPSNKVTEKGKDVELRCDPISGHTALYWYRQSLGQGLEFLIYFQGNSAPDKSGLPSDRFSAERTGGSVSTLTIQRTQQEDSAVYLCASSFGTGARYEQYFGPGTRLTVT.

The chain recombines TRBV6-2 or TRBV6-3 with TRBJ1-2, with TRBD1 identical over 7 bases. Per the germline V gene, CDR1 is MNHEY and CDR2 is SVGEGT. The CDR3 runs to 14 residues. Trimming cost V 8 bases and J 3 bases; bases outside gene matches: 9. This CDR3 is CASEDRGQHYGYTF. The CDR3 DNA reads as TGTGCCAGCGAAGACCGGGGACAGCACTATGGCTACACCTTC.

The V and J genes are TRBV15 and TRBJ1-4; tentatively, D is TRBD1 (5 bases). The CDR3 length is 15 residues. Trimming cost V 1 base and J 5 bases, with 11 bases left between them. CDR1 and CDR2 (germline): LNHNV, YYDKDF (reference sequence). The CDR3 sequence: CATSRVGDVNEKLFF. CDR3 in DNA: TGTGCCACCAGCAGAGTTGGGGACGTAAATGAAAAACTGTTTTTT.

This chain connects TRBV20-1 to TRBJ2-3; D is unresolved. CDR1 and CDR2 (germline): DFQATT, SNEGSKA (reference sequence). The CDR3 is 13 amino acids. The ends were cut back, 7 bases at V and 2 bases at J, with 13 bases in the middle. The CDR3 coding sequence is TGCAGTGGAGGATTGCCCCCCACAGATACGCAGTATTTT. It is translated as CSGGLPPTDTQYF.

The DNA of the CDR3 is TGTGCCAGCCAACAGAGGGATCGGACTGAAGCTTTCTTT. This gives the protein CASQQRDRTEAFF. The genes are TRBV12-3 or TRBV12-4 and TRBJ1-1, with D hard to call. The CDR3 loop spans 13 amino acids. V was pared by 8 bases and J by 5 bases, with 15 bases between.

V gene TRBV7-6 combines with J gene TRBJ1-1, with TRBD1 matching 11 bases. V shed 3 bases, J shed 1 base, and the junction held 1 base outside the gene matches. This CDR3 comprises 15 residues. CDR1 is SGHVS and CDR2 is FNYEAQ in the germline V gene. CDR3 coding DNA: TGTGCCAGCAGCTTCGGACAGGGGGCGAACACTGAAGCTTTCTTT. Its translation is CASSFGQGANTEAFF. Combining the CDR3 with reference TRBV7-6 and TRBJ1-1 gives the whole variable domain GAGVSQSPRYKVTKRGQDVALRCDPISGHVSLYWYRQALGQGPEFLTYFNYEAQQDKSGLPNDRFSAERPEGSISTLTIQRTEQRDSAMYRCASSFGQGANTEAFFGQGTRLTVV.

The J gene is TRBJ2-5, the V gene TRBV4-1; no definite D call. The V gene lost 0 bases and the J gene lost 11 bases, with 22 bases spanning the gap. Looked up from germline, CDR1 is MGHRA and CDR2 is YSYEKL. The CDR3 totals 16 residues. CDR3 region: CASSQDGIGRASEQYF. In DNA, the CDR3 is TGCGCCAGCAGCCAAGATGGTATCGGCCGCGCATCTGAGCAGTACTTC.

The J gene is TRBJ1-2, the V gene TRBV7-2; 8 nucleotides align to TRBD1. The CDR3 runs 15 residues. CDR1 and CDR2 (germline): SGHTA, FQGNSA. The V segment lost 4 bases and the J segment 4 bases; nucleotides outside the gene matches: 8. The DNA for the CDR3 is TGTGCCAGCAGCTATTCAGGGGGCGGTATCTATGGCTACACCTTC. Translated, it gives CASSYSGGGIYGYTF.

The CDR3 DNA reads TGTGCCAGCAGCTACCGGACAGGCCTCTCATTTAAACTGTTTTTT. It encodes CASSYRTGLSFKLFF. The rearrangement uses TRBV5-6 and TRBJ1-4, with TRBD1 matching over 7 bases. The germline gives CDR1 SGHDT, CDR2 YYEEEE. With 3 bases clipped from V and 11 bases from J, the junction kept 13 bases outside the gene matches. The CDR3 covers 15 residues.